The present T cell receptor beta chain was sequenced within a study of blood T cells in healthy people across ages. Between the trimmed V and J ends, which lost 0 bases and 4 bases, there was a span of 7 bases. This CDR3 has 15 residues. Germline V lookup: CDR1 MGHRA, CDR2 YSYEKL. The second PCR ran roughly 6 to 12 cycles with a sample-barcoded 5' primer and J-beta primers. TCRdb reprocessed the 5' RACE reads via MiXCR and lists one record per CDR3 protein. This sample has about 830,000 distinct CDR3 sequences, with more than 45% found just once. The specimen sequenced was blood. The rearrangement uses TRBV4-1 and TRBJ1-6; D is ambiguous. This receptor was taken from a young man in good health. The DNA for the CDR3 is TGCGCCAGCAGCCAAGAAGGCAGATATAATTCACCCCTCCACTTT. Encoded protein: CASSQEGRYNSPLHF.